The next 27 T cell receptor beta chains were all read from a single sample in a study of identical twins. Using its own MiXCR run on the 5' RACE reads, TCRdb lists one record per CDR3 protein. The data hold around 160,000 distinct CDR3 sequences, with around 3.6% observed a single time. The sample was memory T cells sorted from blood. The receptors originated from a man aged 18 to 30 in good health.

The rearrangement joins TRBV30 to TRBJ2-1; D tentatively reads TRBD1 or TRBD2 (5 bases each). With 0 bases removed from V and 9 bases from J, the gap between germline ends came to 15 bases. Per germline, CDR1 GTSNPN and CDR2 SVGIG (reference sequence). This CDR3 is 14 amino acids long. CDR3 sequence: CAWSVVGVGGEQFF. The DNA for the CDR3 is TGTGCCTGGAGTGTAGTGGGAGTTGGGGGTGAGCAGTTCTTC. The variable domain in full, with the rest retrieved from reference TRBV30 and TRBJ2-1, is SQTIHQWPATLVQPVGSPLSLECTVEGTSNPNLYWYRQAAGRGLQLLFYSVGIGQISSEVPQNLSASRPQDRQFILSSKKLLLSDSGFYLCAWSVVGVGGEQFFGPGTRLTVL.

This clonotype appeared many times. V is TRBV12-3 or TRBV12-4 and J is TRBJ2-7; D possibly corresponds to TRBD2 (6 bases). The CDR3 is 12 amino acids. V was clipped by 3 bases and J by 6 bases, with 9 bases between them. The DNA of the CDR3 is TGTGCCAGCAGTTTCTTGGGGGGCGAGCAGTACGTC. Protein sequence: CASSFLGGEQYV.

In its sample, this clonotype was seen a few times. The chain combines TRBV6-2 or TRBV6-3 with TRBJ2-7, with a weak D call TRBD2 (6 bases). V lost 3 bases to trimming and J lost 2 bases, with 20 bases between them. The germline CDR1 and CDR2 sequences are MNHEY and SVGEGT. This CDR3 contains 17 residues. DNA of the CDR3: TGTGCCAGCAGTTATCTGAGTTTCGGGGGAAAAACCTACGAGCAGTACTTC. It yields the protein CASSYLSFGGKTYEQYF.

This clonotype was found many times. The chain joins TRBV30 to TRBJ2-3, with 10 positions matching TRBD1. J lost 6 bases, V lost 5 bases, and 8 bases had no gene match. Germline loops: CDR1 GTSNPN, CDR2 SVGIG (reference sequence). CDR3 length: 14 residues. The CDR3 is CAWARDRGVDTQYF. The DNA for the CDR3 is TGTGCCTGGGCCCGGGACAGGGGCGTGGATACGCAGTATTTT.

This clonotype was observed many times. The rearrangement joins TRBV10-3 to TRBJ1-3, with D hard to call. This CDR3 contains 13 residues. Per the germline V gene, CDR1 is ENHRY and CDR2 is SYGVKD. V was clipped by 2 bases and J by 9 bases, with 11 bases between them. DNA of the CDR3: TGTGCCATCAGTGAGCAGAGCCTAGGCACCATATATTTT. Encoded protein: CAISEQSLGTIYF.

Ten or more counts support this clonotype. The chain employs TRBV7-2 and TRBJ1-2; 10 bases are shared with TRBD1. V lost 3 bases to trimming and J lost 8 bases; unmatched junction nucleotides: 6. Germline CDR1 reads SGHTA; CDR2 reads FQGNSA. CDR3 length equals 14 residues. The CDR3 DNA reads as TGTGCCAGCAGCTTCGACAGGGGGCGCAGAGGCTACACCTTC. Translation: CASSFDRGRRGYTF. Supplemented by reference TRBV7-2 and TRBJ1-2, the full variable domain reads GAGVSQSPSNKVTEKGKDVELRCDPISGHTALYWYRQSLGQGLEFLIYFQGNSAPDKSGLPSDRFSAERTGGSVSTLTIQRTQQEDSAVYLCASSFDRGRRGYTFGSGTRLTVV.

This clonotype was counted ten times or more. The V and J genes are TRBV7-8 and TRBJ2-1, with D hard to call. Per the germline V gene, CDR1 is SGHVS and CDR2 is FQNEAQ. V was shortened by 3 bases and J by 0 bases, with 9 bases between the two germline ends. The CDR3 is made up of 15 amino acids. Here the CDR3 reads CASSFLGSSYNEQFF. The DNA for the CDR3 is TGTGCCAGCAGCTTTTTGGGAAGCTCCTACAATGAGCAGTTCTTC.

The chain has TRBV10-2 and TRBJ2-2; TRBD1 matches 10 bases. This CDR3 has 14 residues. J was trimmed by 9 bases and V by 8 bases; bases with no gene match: 9. Germline V gene lookup returns CDR1 WSHSY and CDR2 SAAADI. The CDR3 sequence is CASHGTGVQRELFF. As DNA, the CDR3 is TGCGCCAGCCACGGGACAGGGGTCCAACGGGAGCTGTTTTTT.

The sample holds many counts of this clonotype. V usage is TRBV5-1 and J usage is TRBJ2-2; weak D call: TRBD1 (5 bases). The CDR3 is 13 amino acids. Per germline, CDR1 SGHRS and CDR2 YFSETQ. The ends were cut back, 2 bases at V and 7 bases at J, with 9 bases in the middle. The CDR3 bases are TGCGCCAGCAGCTTAGGGGATATCGGGGAGCTGTTTTTT. Translated, it gives CASSLGDIGELFF.

This clonotype was recorded at least ten times. The chain joins TRBV7-8 to TRBJ1-5; 10 nucleotides agree with TRBD1. V shed 5 bases and J 1 base; nucleotides not matched to a gene: 14. Germline loops: CDR1 SGHVS, CDR2 FQNEAQ. CDR3 size: 19 residues. CDR3 nucleotide sequence: TGTGCCAGCAGCCTAACGCGGGGACAGGGGAATCCAAGCAATCAGCCCCAGCATTTT. It is translated as CASSLTRGQGNPSNQPQHF.

This clonotype was detected only a few times. This chain joins TRBV4-2 and TRBJ1-4; 9 bases are a match to TRBD1. V lost 3 bases and J lost 2; bases outside the gene matches: 10. The CDR3 totals 18 residues. Germline V gives CDR1 LGHNA, CDR2 YNFKEQ. The CDR3 loop reads CASSHEPGQGGTNEKLFF. CDR3 in DNA: TGTGCCAGCAGCCATGAGCCGGGACAGGGCGGGACTAATGAAAAACTGTTTTTT.

This clonotype showed up many times. The chain uses TRBV12-3 or TRBV12-4 and TRBJ1-2; perhaps TRBD1 as D (6 bases). The length of the CDR3 is 15 residues. The V end lost 2 bases, the J end lost 3 bases, and 13 bases lay between the germline ends. The CDR3 sequence: CASSLKQGAYYGYTF. The DNA for the CDR3 is TGTGCCAGCAGTTTAAAACAGGGTGCCTACTATGGCTACACCTTC.

This clonotype was detected ten times or more. V and J are TRBV6-4 and TRBJ2-3, with 10 nucleotides matching TRBD2. V was pared by 4 bases and J by 3 bases, with 4 bases of the junction left unmatched. Germline-derived CDR1 and CDR2 are MRHNA and SNTAGT. The CDR3 totals 15 residues. The CDR3 DNA sequence: TGTGCCAGCAGTGTAGCGGGAGGAGGGACAGATACGCAGTATTTT. As protein: CASSVAGGGTDTQYF.

Ten or more counts support this clonotype. This chain joins TRBV7-3 and TRBJ2-7; 7 nucleotides agree with TRBD1. The germline CDR1 and CDR2 sequences are SGHTA and FQGTGA. This CDR3 is 15 amino acids long. Trimming cost V 5 bases and J 2 bases; bases outside gene matches: 9. The CDR3 sequence: CASSPDRDYAYEQYF. CDR3 sequence (DNA): TGTGCCAGCAGCCCCGACAGGGATTACGCCTACGAGCAGTACTTC.

This clonotype was seen many times. The J gene is TRBJ1-1, the V gene TRBV7-8; tentative D call: TRBD1 (6 bases). The germline V and J ends were trimmed by 4 bases and 5 bases, with 11 bases remaining between them. This CDR3 contains 13 residues. Germline V gene sequence: CDR1 SGHVS, CDR2 FQNEAQ. The CDR3 coding sequence is TGTGCCAGCAGCTCTAGGGGGTGGACTGAAGCTTTCTTT. Amino acid sequence: CASSSRGWTEAFF.

The sample holds many counts of this clonotype. The chain uses TRBV29-1 and TRBJ2-1; 11 bases agree with TRBD2. The CDR3 has 13 amino acids. CDR1 is SQVTM and CDR2 is ANQGSEA in the germline V gene. V was pared by 7 bases and J by 9 bases, with 8 bases of the junction left unmatched. The CDR3, as DNA: TGCAGCGAGTCCGGGACTAGCGGTGCTGAGCAGTTCTTC. This encodes CSESGTSGAEQFF.

This clonotype was recorded at least ten times. V is TRBV4-3 and J is TRBJ2-7, with TRBD2 as a possible D gene (6 bases). The CDR3 consists of 15 residues. Looked up from germline, CDR1 is LGHNA and CDR2 is YSLEER. The V end lost 0 bases, the J end lost 2 bases, and 11 bases lay between the germline ends. The CDR3 DNA sequence: TGCGCCAGCAGCCAAGAGGAGGGCGGTACCTACGAGCAGTACTTC. This codes for CASSQEEGGTYEQYF.

This clonotype was seen many times. The V and J genes are TRBV7-2 and TRBJ2-1; possibly TRBD1 or TRBD2 for D (5 bases each). The CDR3 contains 16 residues. V was trimmed by 2 bases and J by 0 bases, leaving 11 bases between them. CDR1 is SGHTA, CDR2 FQGNSA, per germline. The CDR3 here is CASSLRGTGSYNEQFF. The CDR3 coding sequence is TGTGCCAGCAGCTTACGAGGGACGGGCTCCTACAATGAGCAGTTCTTC.

This clonotype was recorded at least ten times. The V call is TRBV24-1, the J call TRBJ2-3; maybe TRBD2 (6 bases). This CDR3 region has 16 residues. Per the germline V gene, CDR1 is KGHDR and CDR2 is SFDVKD. Trimming left V 0 bases short and J 1 base short, with 10 bases between. The CDR3 DNA reads as TGTGCCACCAGTGATTTGGTGGTAGCGGGCACAGATACGCAGTATTTT. It encodes CATSDLVVAGTDTQYF.

The sample holds many counts of this clonotype. The chain links TRBV12-3 or TRBV12-4 to TRBJ1-3; TRBD1 might be the D (6 bases). The germline V and J ends were trimmed by 7 bases and 9 bases, with 19 bases remaining between them. The CDR3 length is 14 residues. CDR3 loop: CASTARGLVGTIYF. The CDR3, as DNA: TGTGCCAGCACCGCCAGGGGACTTGTAGGCACCATATATTTT.

This clonotype has at least ten counts. The J gene is TRBJ2-2, the V gene TRBV24-1; no clear D. CDR1 is KGHDR and CDR2 is SFDVKD in the germline V gene. V dropped 11 bases and J dropped 5 bases, with 11 bases sitting between them. The CDR3 sequence is 12 residues long. The CDR3 DNA is TGTGCCAGTTCTGGGGATACCGGGGAGCTGTTTTTT. Translating gives CASSGDTGELFF.

This clonotype was picked up many times. The chain links TRBV28 to TRBJ2-2; 7 bases line up with TRBD1. This CDR3 contains 11 residues. V shed 8 bases and J 6 bases; nucleotides not matched to a gene: 0. The germline gives CDR1 MDHEN, CDR2 SYDVKM. CDR3: CASQGAGELFF. The CDR3 DNA reads as TGTGCCAGCCAGGGGGCCGGGGAGCTGTTTTTT.

This chain joins TRBV9 and TRBJ2-3, with TRBD2 identical over 10 bases. Germline-derived CDR1 and CDR2 are SGDLS and YYNGEE. The CDR3 extends over 16 amino acids. Trimming took 1 base from V and 1 from J; bases not matched to a gene: 3. The CDR3 spells CASSVRLAGGTDTQYF. The CDR3 bases are TGTGCCAGCAGCGTAAGACTAGCGGGCGGCACAGATACGCAGTATTTT. Full variable domain (outside the CDR3, taken from reference TRBV9 and TRBJ2-3): DSGVTQTPKHLITATGQRVTLRCSPRSGDLSVYWYQQSLDQGLQFLIQYYNGEERAKGNILERFSAQQFPDLHSELNLSSLELGDSALYFCASSVRLAGGTDTQYFGPGTRLTVL.

This clonotype was seen more than once but under ten times. A much larger clone lies one base from this, so it may be a read error. The conserved phenylalanine or tryptophan normally closing the CDR3 is absent here, so this likely arose from a read error. The genes are TRBV20-1 and TRBJ1-1, with TRBD1 as a possible D gene (5 bases). The CDR3 runs 14 residues. Per germline, CDR1 DFQATT and CDR2 SNEGSKA (reference sequence). Deletions cut 6 bases from V and 0 bases from J, with 14 bases between. CDR3 sequence reads: CSAPLGALNTEAFC. The CDR3 region has the DNA TGCAGTGCCCCCCTTGGGGCCCTGAACACTGAAGCTTTCTGT.

The chain recombines TRBV18 with TRBJ1-2, with D maybe TRBD1 (5 bases). Trimming took 5 bases from V and 7 from J, leaving 14 bases between them. CDR3 length: 13 amino acids. Per germline, CDR1 KGHSH and CDR2 LQKENI. The CDR3 sequence: CASSAGRSSGYTF. The CDR3 region has the DNA TGTGCCAGCTCAGCAGGGCGATCAAGTGGCTACACCTTC.

With regard to this clonotype: A much larger clone differs from this one at a single base, so this may be a read error. The chain uses TRBV7-9 and TRBJ1-2; perhaps TRBD1 as D (6 bases). Germline CDR1 reads SEHNR; CDR2 reads FQNEAQ (reference sequence). The CDR3 is made up of 12 amino acids. The CDR3 DNA sequence: TGTGCCGGCAGCTTTAACAGGGATGGCTACACCTTC. The encoded protein is CAGSFNRDGYTF.

Ten or more counts support this clonotype. CDR3 DNA sequence: TGTGCCAGCAGCTTAGACTCACCCCTCCACTTT. Protein: CASSLDSPLHF. V is TRBV7-2 and J is TRBJ1-6; no clear D gene. Trimming stripped 1 base from V and 10 bases from J, with 2 bases between. The CDR3 extends over 11 amino acids. CDR1 and CDR2 (germline): SGHTA, FQGNSA.